This T cell receptor (beta chain) was retrieved from a study of T cell changes during pregnancy in multiple sclerosis. Sequencing was performed with immunoSEQ multiplex PCR; in TCRdb, only in-frame clones are kept and a portion is missing. This sample yields some 38,000 clones, of which around 90% are seen a single time; around 7.3% belongs to the top ten. CDR3 length equals 14 residues. The germline CDR1 and CDR2 sequences are ENHRY and SYGVKD. Trimming shortened V by 4 bases and J by 2 bases, and 9 bases separated the two germline ends. The TCR comes from a female donor with multiple sclerosis, enrolled in a pregnancy study. The V and J genes are TRBV10-3 and TRBJ2-1, with TRBD2 as a possible D gene (6 bases). The sequenced sample was CD8+ T cells from peripheral blood mononuclear cells, obtained in the third trimester of pregnancy. CDR3 protein: CAISGEVPYNEQFF. CDR3 sequence (DNA): TGTGCCATCAGTGGGGAGGTCCCCTACAATGAGCAGTTCTTC.